Described below is a single T cell receptor beta chain sequence and its context. This sample stems from a study of blood T cell repertoires in COVID-19. Across the study: Samples of COVID-19 (acute and convalescent) were obtained from the United States, Italy and Spain.

This CDR3 contains 18 residues. The germline V gene encodes CDR1 SGHNT and CDR2 YYREEE (reference sequence). V lost 2 bases and J lost 7; bases outside the gene matches: 12. Libraries were prepared by immunoSEQ multiplex PCR; TCRdb keeps only in-frame clonotypes and omits some of them. The sample holds 85,000 to 110,000 clones, around 90% seen once. This sequence originates from an elderly woman in a cohort sampled during active COVID-19. V usage is TRBV5-4 and J usage is TRBJ2-2; 12 nucleotides agree with TRBD2. Sequenced sample: peripheral blood. The CDR3: CASSFSSLAGGRVGELFF. The CDR3 nucleotides read TGTGCCAGCAGCTTTAGTTCTCTAGCGGGGGGGCGTGTCGGGGAGCTGTTTTTT. Full variable domain (outside the CDR3, taken from reference TRBV5-4 and TRBJ2-2): ETGVTQSPTHLIKTRGQQVTLRCSSQSGHNTVSWYQQALGQGPQFIFQYYREEENGRGNFPPRFSGLQFPNYSSELNVNALELDDSALYLCASSFSSLAGGRVGELFFGEGSRLTVL.